This TCR beta chain was recorded in a study of T cells in women clearing cervical HPV infection. Study results and limitations: CIN3+ cases had significantly higher TCR repertoire richness than controls, but evenness did not differ.

Deletions cut 2 bases from V and 5 bases from J, with 9 bases between. The CDR3 sequence is 13 residues long. CDR1 is SGHTA and CDR2 is FQGTGA in the germline V gene. Generated by immunoSEQ multiplex PCR, the TCRdb table keeps only in-frame clones and is missing some. This table holds about 17,000 clones. Note on this clone: Antigen unknown. The CDR3 extends 3 residues past the end of the read, so its final part is completed from the germline J gene.

Specimen: blood buffy coat. The clonotype was recovered from a woman aged 18-69 years with a cervical HPV16 infection that either progressed to CIN3+ or cleared (not recorded which). The V and J genes are TRBV7-3 and TRBJ2-5; D is undetermined. This CDR3 is CASSLGLVETQYF. CDR3 DNA, as far as it was read: TGTGCCAGCAGCTTAGGTCTAGTGGAGACC.